A single sample is the source of the 3 T cell receptor beta chains below, sequenced in a study of blood T cell repertoires in COVID-19. TCRdb's table, derived via immunoSEQ multiplex PCR, lists solely in-frame clones and lacks some. In the table there are 250,000 to 400,000 clones, around 90% of which are singletons. Sequencing was done on a sample of peripheral blood. These receptors all come from a man in his forties or fifties with active or convalescent COVID-19.

The chain couples TRBV4-1 to TRBJ2-7, with a possible D match to TRBD1 (6 bases). The germline CDR1 and CDR2 sequences are MGHRA and YSYEKL. The CDR3 loop spans 15 amino acids. V was clipped by 4 bases and J by 0 bases, with 13 bases between them. CDR3 sequence reads: CASSLRRQDSYEQYF. The CDR3 DNA follows: TGCGCCAGCAGCCTCAGGCGACAGGACTCCTACGAGCAGTACTTC.

This chain joins TRBV11-2 and TRBJ2-7; the D gene is possibly TRBD2 (5 bases). This CDR3 has 14 amino acids. With 3 bases removed from V and 6 bases from J, the gap between germline ends came to 15 bases. Germline assignment: CDR1 SGHAT and CDR2 FQNNGV. CDR3 in amino acids: CASSFGLGSVEQYF. CDR3 DNA: TGTGCCAGCAGCTTCGGACTCGGGTCCGTCGAGCAGTACTTC.

The chain couples TRBV11-2 to TRBJ2-2; TRBD1 matches 8 bases. Germline V CDR1 and CDR2: SGHAT, FQNNGV. This CDR3 has 17 residues. V shed 3 bases and J 0 bases; nucleotides not matched to a gene: 6. In DNA form, the CDR3 reads TGTGCCAGCAGCTTGAGGACAGGGACCGCGAACACCGGGGAGCTGTTTTTT. This codes for CASSLRTGTANTGELFF.